This is a list of T cell receptor beta chains from one sample in a study of human T cells and chemical hapten exposure. From the RACE reads, TCRdb called clonotypes with MiXCR, one entry per CDR3 protein. This sample has some 250,000 distinct CDR3 sequences, with 7.7% found just once. The source material was whole blood, sampled in connection with sensitization to the hapten diphenylcyclopropenone (DPC). The receptor source for this set is a young man with alopecia areata. Some clones in this sample may be carry-over from other donors' samples. Each CDR3 is given with its conserved first and last residue. The order of the fields is J gene, clone size, V gene, D gene, CDR3 DNA, CDR3 protein. D genes are given only for firm matches. Not all rows give a size; the values are once, few, many and, for expanded clones, a class.

j_call: TRBJ1-2; clone_size: few; v_call: TRBV28; d_call: .; cdr3_nt: TGTGCCAGCAGTTCACCCGGGCGGGGCGAGAACTATGGCTACACCTTC; cdr3_aa: CASSSPGRGENYGYTF
j_call: TRBJ2-7; clone_size: .; v_call: TRBV20-1; d_call: TRBD1; cdr3_nt: TGCAGTGCTAGAGATCTTGGACAGGGTGCGTTCGAGCAGTACTTC; cdr3_aa: CSARDLGQGAFEQYF
j_call: TRBJ2-1; clone_size: .; v_call: TRBV10-3; d_call: TRBD2; cdr3_nt: TGTGCCATCAGTGAGAGCGGGGGCCCAACCTACAATGAGCAGTTCTTC; cdr3_aa: CAISESGGPTYNEQFF
j_call: TRBJ2-5; clone_size: .; v_call: TRBV4-3; d_call: .; cdr3_nt: TGCGCCAGCAGCCCTAATCTTAGACAGAGGTACCAAGAGACCCAGTACTTC; cdr3_aa: CASSPNLRQRYQETQYF
j_call: TRBJ2-2; clone_size: few; v_call: TRBV5-6; d_call: .; cdr3_nt: TGTGCCAGCAGCTTAATGGGGCGAGGCACCGGGGAGCTGTTTTTT; cdr3_aa: CASSLMGRGTGELFF
j_call: TRBJ2-3; clone_size: few; v_call: TRBV5-1; d_call: .; cdr3_nt: TGCGCCAGCAAGCAGGGGACTCTACCTAGCACAGATACGCAGTATTTT; cdr3_aa: CASKQGTLPSTDTQYF
j_call: TRBJ1-3; clone_size: many; v_call: TRBV12-3/TRBV12-4; d_call: .; cdr3_nt: TGTGCCAGCAGCTCGCCTGGCTCTGGAAACACCATATATTTT; cdr3_aa: CASSSPGSGNTIYF
j_call: TRBJ2-1; clone_size: few; v_call: TRBV20-1; d_call: TRBD2; cdr3_nt: TGCAGTGCTCAGACTAGCGGGGGGATCAATGAGCAGTTCTTC; cdr3_aa: CSAQTSGGINEQFF
j_call: TRBJ1-2; clone_size: .; v_call: TRBV12-3/TRBV12-4; d_call: .; cdr3_nt: TGTGCCAGCAGGCGGACAGCTAACTATGGCTACACCTTC; cdr3_aa: CASRRTANYGYTF
j_call: TRBJ2-3; clone_size: many; v_call: TRBV29-1; d_call: .; cdr3_nt: TGCAGCGTTGTTCCCAGGTCTAGCACAGATACGCAGTATTTT; cdr3_aa: CSVVPRSSTDTQYF